A selection of T cell receptor beta chains follows, all from one sample in a study of cytomegalovirus exposure and HLA in healthy donors. Generated by immunoSEQ multiplex PCR, the TCRdb table keeps only in-frame clones and is missing some. Among fewer than 65,000 clones, about 76% were seen once, and the ten largest hold 5.4%. Sequenced input: PBMCs. The receptors derive from a man aged 45-60 years in good health and CMV-seronegative. The CDR3 runs from the conserved cysteine through the conserved F or W. D genes are given only for firm matches. Part of the rows lack a size; the others show once, few, many or a class for expanded clones.

abundance,d_gene,j_gene,v_gene,CDR3aa,CDR3nt
NA,NA,TRBJ1-3,TRBV30,CAWSTGLLSSGNTIYF,TGTGCCTGGAGCACGGGTTTGTTGAGCTCTGGAAACACCATATATTTT
NA,TRBD1,TRBJ2-4,TRBV6-5,CASTRTGNIQYF,TGTGCCAGCACCCGGACAGGGAACATTCAGTACTTC
NA,TRBD2,TRBJ2-7,TRBV6-1,CASSVEGTIHYEQYF,TGTGCCAGCAGTGTCGAAGGGACTATACACTACGAGCAGTACTTC
NA,TRBD2,TRBJ2-3,TRBV2,CASTGRGGTTDTQYF,TGTGCCAGCACGGGGCGGGGGGGCACCACAGATACGCAGTATTTT
NA,NA,TRBJ1-4,TRBV5-6,CASSVSSREPFGRNEKLFF,TGTGCCAGCAGCGTAAGTTCCCGCGAACCGTTCGGTCGTAATGAAAAACTGTTTTTT
NA,NA,TRBJ2-1,TRBV5-4,CASRTDINEQFF,TGTGCCAGCAGGACGGACATAAATGAGCAGTTCTTC
NA,TRBD2,TRBJ2-1,TRBV30,CAWRITSGGYEQFF,TGTGCCTGGAGAATCACTAGCGGGGGCTATGAGCAGTTCTTC
NA,TRBD2,TRBJ2-7,TRBV5-1,CASSLAGRDEQYF,TGCGCCAGCAGCTTGGCAGGGAGGGACGAGCAGTACTTC
NA,TRBD2,TRBJ2-7,TRBV7-8,CASSSLAVSSYEQYF,TGTGCCAGCAGCTCCCTAGCGGTTTCTTCCTACGAGCAGTACTTC
NA,TRBD2,TRBJ2-4,TRBV9,CASSEAGVAKNIQYF,TGTGCCAGCAGCGAAGCGGGAGTAGCCAAAAACATTCAGTACTTC
NA,TRBD1,TRBJ1-5,TRBV6-5,CASSYLQGDQPQHF,TGTGCCAGCAGTTACTTACAGGGGGATCAGCCCCAGCATTTT
NA,TRBD2,TRBJ2-2,TRBV10-3,CAISRLAGDTGELFF,TGTGCCATCAGCAGACTAGCGGGGGACACCGGGGAGCTGTTTTTT
few,NA,TRBJ1-1,TRBV5-1,CASSLAPGKNTEAFF,TGCGCCAGCAGCTTGGCCCCAGGGAAGAACACTGAAGCTTTCTTT
NA,NA,TRBJ2-3,TRBV10-1,CASSELTAKDTQYF,TGCGCCAGCAGTGAGTTAACAGCTAAGGATACGCAGTATTTT
NA,NA,TRBJ1-2,TRBV7-9,CASSLGAPYGYTF,TGTGCCAGCAGCTTAGGGGCCCCTTATGGCTACACCTTC
once,NA,TRBJ1-1,TRBV18,CASSPVRGEAFF,TGTGCCAGCTCACCAGTTAGGGGGGAAGCTTTCTTT
NA,TRBD2,TRBJ2-1,TRBV7-8,CASSSGLAGDSYNEQFF,TGTGCCAGCAGCTCGGGACTAGCGGGGGACTCCTACAATGAGCAGTTCTTC
NA,NA,TRBJ2-2,TRBV9,CASSSRWTDTGELFF,TGTGCCAGCAGCTCCCGATGGACTGACACCGGGGAGCTGTTTTTT
once,NA,TRBJ1-2,TRBV25-1,CASSESRADGYTF,TGTGCCAGCAGTGAATCCAGGGCAGATGGCTACACCTTC
NA,NA,TRBJ2-7,TRBV9,CASSVGAGAYEQYF,TGTGCCAGCAGCGTAGGGGCGGGGGCTTACGAGCAGTACTTC
once,TRBD1,TRBJ1-2,TRBV4-1,CASTGPNRGSGYGYTF,TGCGCCAGCACCGGACCAAACAGGGGATCGGGCTATGGCTACACCTTC
NA,TRBD1,TRBJ1-4,TRBV6-1,CASSERAWGTGGYEKLFF,TGTGCCAGCAGTGAAAGGGCCTGGGGAACAGGGGGCTATGAAAAACTGTTTTTT
NA,NA,TRBJ1-3,TRBV7-8,CASSLGALQAGNTIYF,TGTGCCAGCAGCTTAGGAGCCCTACAGGCCGGAAACACCATATATTTT
once,TRBD2,TRBJ2-1,TRBV7-7,CASSRRPGLAGNCEQFF,TGTGCTAGCAGCCGTCGGCCCGGACTAGCGGGGAATTGTGAGCAGTTCTTC
NA,TRBD1,TRBJ2-3,TRBV6-5,CASSSGTGVTDTQYF,TGTGCCAGCAGCTCCGGGACAGGGGTCACAGATACGCAGTATTTT